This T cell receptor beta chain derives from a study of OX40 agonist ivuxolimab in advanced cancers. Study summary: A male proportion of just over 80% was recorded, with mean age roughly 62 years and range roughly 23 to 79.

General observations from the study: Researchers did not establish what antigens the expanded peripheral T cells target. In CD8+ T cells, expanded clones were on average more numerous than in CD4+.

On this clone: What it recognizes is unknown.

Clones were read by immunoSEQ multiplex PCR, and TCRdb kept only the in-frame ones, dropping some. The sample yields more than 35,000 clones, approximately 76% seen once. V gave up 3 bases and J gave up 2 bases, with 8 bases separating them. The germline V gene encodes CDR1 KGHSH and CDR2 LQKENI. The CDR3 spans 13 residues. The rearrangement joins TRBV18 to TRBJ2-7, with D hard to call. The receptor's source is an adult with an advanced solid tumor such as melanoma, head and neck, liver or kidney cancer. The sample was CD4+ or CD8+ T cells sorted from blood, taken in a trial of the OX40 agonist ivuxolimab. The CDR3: CASSPSAAYEQYF. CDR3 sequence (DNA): TGTGCCAGCTCACCTTCGGCTGCCTACGAGCAGTACTTC.